This paragraph covers one T cell receptor beta chain sequence. This sample stems from a study of blood T cell repertoires in COVID-19. Clones were read by immunoSEQ multiplex PCR, and TCRdb kept only the in-frame ones, dropping some. The sample includes 270,000 or so clones, roughly 89% of them seen just once. In germline, CDR1 is SGHNT, CDR2 YYREEE (reference sequence). The trim removed 4 bases at V and 8 bases at J, leaving 13 bases unmatched. The CDR3 length is 15 residues. Sample: peripheral blood. The clonotype comes from a woman aged 40 to 49 who had recovered from COVID-19. The gene calls are TRBV5-4 and TRBJ1-2; TRBD1 matches at 8 bases. The CDR3 DNA follows: TGTGCCAGCAGCCTGGCAGGGGGCCGAGGGTTAGGCTACACCTTC. It codes for CASSLAGGRGLGYTF.